The rows below give T cell receptor beta chains drawn from one sample of a study of T-cell reconstitution after alpha-beta-depleted transplantation in children. A single record per CDR3 protein comes from TCRdb applying MiXCR to the PCR reads. The table shows some 460,000 distinct CDR3 sequences, with roughly 15% occurring only once. This specimen was PBMCs, mostly from graft donor cells, taken 360 days after TCRalphabeta/CD19-depleted stem cell transplant. Source of these receptors: a boy younger than two who had a stem cell transplant for Wiskott-Aldrich syndrome, so the T cells may come from the graft donor. The CDR3 runs from the conserved cysteine through the conserved F or W. A D gene is named only where the DNA matches it firmly. Clone size is shown for a subset of rows, as once, few, many or a class of expanded clone.

-	TRBJ2-7	-	TRBV7-2	TGTGCCAGCAGCTTAGTTACATCACCCGGGGAGCAGTACTTC	CASSLVTSPGEQYF
-	TRBJ2-1	few	TRBV15	TGTGCCACCAGCAACACCCCTCTGGGGTACAATGAGCAGTTCTTC	CATSNTPLGYNEQFF
-	TRBJ2-3	few	TRBV24-1	TGTGCCACCAGTGAAACTGAGAAGACCACAGATACGCAGTATTTT	CATSETEKTTDTQYF
-	TRBJ2-5	few	TRBV20-1	TGCAGTGCTTCCTTTGGGGGCCAAGAGACCCAGTACTTC	CSASFGGQETQYF
TRBD1	TRBJ2-7	-	TRBV27	TGTGCCAGCAGTTGGACAGGGATTTCCTACGAGCAGTACTTC	CASSWTGISYEQYF
-	TRBJ1-5	few	TRBV6-2/TRBV6-3	TGTGCCAGCAGTCCCCGGGACAATCAGCCCCAGCATTTT	CASSPRDNQPQHF
-	TRBJ2-1	-	TRBV5-1	TGCGCCAGCAGCTTGCGGTACGGTCAGCCCTACAATGAGCAGTTCTTC	CASSLRYGQPYNEQFF
-	TRBJ2-6	few	TRBV2	TGTGCCAGCAGCGAGGCGCTGAGGTCTGGGGCCAACGTCCTGACTTTC	CASSEALRSGANVLTF
TRBD2	TRBJ2-3	-	TRBV30	TGTGCCTGGAGCCCCGGGACTAGCGGGAGGAATACGCAGTATTTT	CAWSPGTSGRNTQYF
TRBD1	TRBJ2-5	many	TRBV5-1	TGCGCCAGCAGCACAACAGGGGCGGGAGAGACCCAGTACTTC	CASSTTGAGETQYF
TRBD1	TRBJ2-7	once	TRBV20-1	TGCAGTGCTAGAGAGCAGCTCAGAGGACAGGGCAAAACTAGCCCATACGAGCAGTACTTC	CSAREQLRGQGKTSPYEQYF
TRBD1	TRBJ2-1	-	TRBV24-1	TGTGCCACCAGTGACCCCGGGACAGGGGTCTACAATGAGCAGTTCTTC	CATSDPGTGVYNEQFF
-	TRBJ2-5	few	TRBV28	TGTGCCAGCAGTTTGGCGGGGCCGATCCAAGAGACCCAGTACTTC	CASSLAGPIQETQYF
TRBD2	TRBJ2-2	-	TRBV11-2	TGTGCCAGCAGCTTCCCACTAGCGGGAGGGCCAGTCGCCGGGGAGCTGTTTTTT	CASSFPLAGGPVAGELFF
TRBD1	TRBJ2-5	once	TRBV28	TGTGCCAGCAGTTTACCAGGGGGAGAAGAGACCCAGTACTTC	CASSLPGGEETQYF
-	TRBJ2-3	-	TRBV20-1	TGCAGTGCTAGTGCTTCCCCGCCGACAGATACGCAGTATTTT	CSASASPPTDTQYF
-	TRBJ1-1	few	TRBV28	TGTGCCAGCAGTTTATGGGCAGGGGCGCCCCCTGAAGCTTTCTTT	CASSLWAGAPPEAFF
-	TRBJ2-1	few	TRBV7-6	TGTGCCAGCAGCTTAGGAGGCCCTACCGAGCAGTTCTTC	CASSLGGPTEQFF
-	TRBJ1-2	few	TRBV7-9	TGTGCCAGCAGCTTAACCCCGGGCTATGGCTACACCTTC	CASSLTPGYGYTF
-	TRBJ2-3	-	TRBV7-9	TGTGCCAGCAGCTTAGTCCTTTTGGGGCTGGGCACAGATACGCAGTATTTT	CASSLVLLGLGTDTQYF
TRBD2	TRBJ2-5	-	TRBV4-1	TGCGCCAGCAGCCTAAAGACTAGCTGGACCCAGTACTTC	CASSLKTSWTQYF
-	TRBJ1-5	few	TRBV13	TGTGCCAGCAGCTTAGGTGGTGGGCAAAGGAATCAGCCCCAGCATTTT	CASSLGGGQRNQPQHF
-	TRBJ2-2	few	TRBV24-1	TGTGCCACCAACCAGGGTCCCACCGGGGAGCTGTTTTTT	CATNQGPTGELFF
TRBD2	TRBJ2-2	-	TRBV2	TGTGCCAGCACTGCGGGACTAGCGGGAGGAGGCGGGGAGCTGTTTTTT	CASTAGLAGGGGELFF
-	TRBJ2-2	few	TRBV4-3	TGCGCCAGCAGCCAAGATATAACCGGGGAGCTGTTTTTT	CASSQDITGELFF
-	TRBJ2-3	few	TRBV20-1	TGCAGTGCTCTATGGACAGTGATTAGCACAGATACGCAGTATTTT	CSALWTVISTDTQYF
-	TRBJ1-1	-	TRBV15	TGTGCCACCAGCAGAGATTTGTGGGGCTTAAACTCTGAAGCTTTCTTT	CATSRDLWGLNSEAFF
-	TRBJ2-3	few	TRBV6-2/TRBV6-3	TGTGCCAGCAGTTATGATTCGGTGACTAGAGGGGCAGATACGCAGTATTTT	CASSYDSVTRGADTQYF
-	TRBJ1-5	few	TRBV12-3/TRBV12-4	TGTGCCAGCACCTACGCTGGACGGAGCAATCAGCCCCAGCATTTT	CASTYAGRSNQPQHF
-	TRBJ2-7	-	TRBV6-5	TGTGCCAGCAGTTACGTAAGTGGCGAGCAGTACTTC	CASSYVSGEQYF
-	TRBJ2-7	few	TRBV12-3/TRBV12-4	TGTGCCAGCAGTTTTAAGCCCTACGAGCAGTACTTC	CASSFKPYEQYF
TRBD2	TRBJ2-7	few	TRBV4-2	TGTGCCAGCAGCCAAGATCGACTAGCGGGAGTCGAGCAGTACTTC	CASSQDRLAGVEQYF
TRBD2	TRBJ2-1	few	TRBV11-1	TGTGCCAGCAGCCATTCGGGACTAGCGGGAGGGGGGCACAATGAGCAGTTCTTC	CASSHSGLAGGGHNEQFF
-	TRBJ2-5	-	TRBV3-1	TGTGCCAGCAGCCAAGCTCGGACACCGGGAGAGACCCAGTACTTC	CASSQARTPGETQYF
-	TRBJ2-3	-	TRBV28	TGTGCCAGCAGTTCCCTCTCACTAGTGACAGGCACAGATACGCAGTATTTT	CASSSLSLVTGTDTQYF
-	TRBJ2-1	-	TRBV7-2	TGTGCCAGCAGCTTAGGTCGGAAGCGTGAGCAGTTCTTC	CASSLGRKREQFF